These T cell receptor beta chains were read from a single sample in a study of cytomegalovirus exposure and HLA in healthy donors. Libraries were prepared by immunoSEQ multiplex PCR; TCRdb keeps only in-frame clonotypes and omits some of them. The sample comprises about 120,000 clones, approximately 75% of which are singletons, and 2.5% to 3.5% rests with the top ten. The sequenced sample consisted of PBMCs. Source of these receptors: a woman aged 50 to 65 in good health and CMV-seronegative. The CDR3 runs from the conserved cysteine through the conserved F or W. The D gene is left open where the match is weak. Clone size is not always given. Where it is, it says once, few, many or a class for expanded clones.

abundance	v_gene	j_gene	d_gene	CDR3aa	CDR3nt
.	TRBV7-6	TRBJ1-2	.	CASSPTANYGYTF	TGTGCCAGCAGCCCGACTGCAAACTATGGCTACACCTTC
.	TRBV6-4	TRBJ2-3	TRBD2	CASSDAGGPDTQYF	TGTGCCAGCAGTGACGCGGGAGGGCCAGATACGCAGTATTTT
.	TRBV21-1	TRBJ1-6	.	CASSDLRGTAENSPLHF	TGTGCCAGCAGCGACCTAAGAGGGACAGCCGAAAATTCACCCCTCCACTTT
.	TRBV7-9	TRBJ2-3	.	CASSLIEPDTQYF	TGTGCCAGCAGCTTAATCGAGCCAGATACGCAGTATTTT
once	TRBV9	TRBJ1-2	.	CASSVAAGINYGYTF	TGTGCCAGCAGCGTAGCGGCGGGTATAAACTATGGCTACACCTTC
.	TRBV29-1	TRBJ2-1	.	CSVVGGQRSYNEQFF	TGCAGCGTTGTGGGGGGACAGAGATCCTACAATGAGCAGTTCTTC
.	TRBV5-1	TRBJ1-2	TRBD1	CASAEGQGASYGYTF	TGCGCCAGCGCGGAGGGACAGGGGGCTTCCTATGGCTACACCTTC
.	TRBV27	TRBJ2-7	.	CASSLQGRAYEQYF	TGTGCCAGCAGTTTACAGGGCAGGGCCTACGAGCAGTACTTC
.	TRBV28	TRBJ2-7	.	CASSGHEQYF	TGTGCCAGCAGTGGCCACGAGCAGTACTTC
.	TRBV18	TRBJ1-6	TRBD1	CASSPLTGANSPLHF	TGTGCCAGCTCACCACTTACAGGGGCAAATTCACCCCTCCACTTT
few	TRBV4-3	TRBJ2-3	.	CASSQVDMGFTDTQYF	TGCGCCAGCAGCCAAGTGGACATGGGATTCACAGATACGCAGTATTTT
.	TRBV5-1	TRBJ2-2	.	CASTRQESTGELFF	TGCGCCAGCACCCGACAGGAGTCCACCGGGGAGCTGTTTTTT
.	TRBV7-6	TRBJ2-1	TRBD1	CASSLVGGQGNNEQFF	TGTGCCAGCAGCTTAGTAGGGGGACAGGGGAACAATGAGCAGTTCTTC
.	TRBV9	TRBJ2-2	TRBD2	CASSVAGGANTGELFF	TGTGCCAGCAGCGTAGCGGGAGGGGCGAACACCGGGGAGCTGTTTTTT
.	TRBV2	TRBJ2-1	TRBD1	CASAFSRDRGRNEQFF	TGTGCCAGCGCCTTCTCCCGGGACAGGGGAAGAAATGAGCAGTTCTTC
.	TRBV7-9	TRBJ2-7	.	CASSFVGGPYEQYF	TGTGCCAGCAGCTTCGTTGGAGGTCCCTACGAGCAGTACTTC
.	TRBV7-8	TRBJ1-4	TRBD1	CASSSTGGTNEKLFF	TGTGCCAGCAGCTCGACAGGGGGAACTAATGAAAAACTGTTTTTT
few	TRBV5-6	TRBJ2-7	.	CASSLDRSYEQYF	TGTGCCAGCAGCTTGGACAGATCCTACGAGCAGTACTTC
many	TRBV7-6	TRBJ2-1	.	CASSFDIYNEQFF	TGTGCCAGCAGCTTCGACATATACAATGAGCAGTTCTTC
.	TRBV7-7	TRBJ2-3	.	CASSLGQSTDTQYF	TGTGCTAGCAGCTTAGGGCAGAGCACAGATACGCAGTATTTT
.	TRBV28	TRBJ1-2	.	CASSLSGSYGYTF	TGTGCCAGCAGTTTGTCGGGATCCTATGGCTACACCTTC
.	TRBV5-8	TRBJ2-3	TRBD2	CASSFRLAGGPSATDTQYF	TGTGCCAGCAGCTTCCGACTAGCGGGAGGTCCTTCGGCCACAGATACGCAGTATTTT
.	TRBV7-9	TRBJ2-7	TRBD2	CASSFNPGLAGSSYEQYF	TGTGCCAGCAGCTTTAATCCCGGACTAGCGGGAAGCTCCTACGAGCAGTACTTC
.	TRBV6-1	TRBJ1-1	.	CASSRGNTEAFF	TGTGCCAGCAGTAGGGGGAACACTGAAGCTTTCTTT
.	TRBV4-3	TRBJ2-7	.	CASSQDRGGRTINVYEQYF	TGCGCCAGCAGCCAAGATAGGGGAGGCAGAACGATTAATGTCTACGAGCAGTACTTC
.	TRBV7-8	TRBJ2-1	TRBD1	CASSLNQRRQGENEQFF	TGTGCCAGCAGCTTAAATCAGCGGCGGCAGGGGGAAAATGAGCAGTTCTTC
.	TRBV15	TRBJ2-7	TRBD1	CATSRQGAYEQYF	TGTGCCACCAGCAGACAGGGGGCCTACGAGCAGTACTTC
.	TRBV28	TRBJ2-3	TRBD2	CASSLAGGTDTQYF	TGTGCCAGCAGTTTAGCGGGAGGTACAGATACGCAGTATTTT
.	TRBV15	TRBJ1-2	.	CATSRDSAGNYGYTF	TGTGCCACCAGCAGGGACTCAGCAGGAAACTATGGCTACACCTTC
.	TRBV14	TRBJ2-7	.	CASSGGLGTNEQYF	TGTGCCAGCAGTGGGGGCCTTGGGACGAACGAGCAGTACTTC
.	TRBV5-1	TRBJ1-3	TRBD1	CASSRDRVQGNTIYF	TGCGCCAGCAGCCGGGACAGGGTTCAGGGAAACACCATATATTTT
.	TRBV6-5	TRBJ1-5	.	CASSQYQGSNQPQHF	TGTGCCAGCAGTCAATATCAGGGAAGCAATCAGCCCCAGCATTTT
.	TRBV7-2	TRBJ1-4	.	CASSQGFLREKLFF	TGTGCCAGCAGCCAGGGGTTTTTGCGGGAAAAACTGTTTTTT
few	TRBV9	TRBJ2-3	.	CASSVPGGLTDTQYF	TGTGCCAGCAGTGTCCCTGGGGGCCTCACAGATACGCAGTATTTT
.	TRBV7-2	TRBJ2-7	TRBD1	CASSWDSSYEQYF	TGTGCCAGCAGCTGGGACAGCTCCTACGAGCAGTACTTC
few	TRBV4-1	TRBJ2-7	.	CASSPFIKSHTYEQYF	TGCGCCAGCAGCCCGTTCATTAAGTCGCACACCTACGAGCAGTACTTC
.	TRBV4-3	TRBJ1-4	.	CASSQGGYTNEKLFF	TGCGCCAGCAGCCAAGGGGGCTATACTAATGAAAAACTGTTTTTT
.	TRBV19	TRBJ2-1	.	CASSTPSGISSYNEQFF	TGTGCCAGTAGTACCCCCTCCGGTATTTCTTCTTACAATGAGCAGTTCTTC
.	TRBV4-1	TRBJ2-3	TRBD1	CASRTGGAVDTQYF	TGCGCCAGCAGAACAGGGGGCGCGGTAGATACGCAGTATTTT
.	TRBV2	TRBJ1-2	.	CASSDGGRAAF	TGTGCCAGCAGTGATGGGGGCCGGGCCGCCTTC
.	TRBV9	TRBJ2-7	.	CASSGPEGGSYEQYF	TGTGCCAGCAGCGGGCCAGAGGGCGGATCCTACGAGCAGTACTTC
few	TRBV7-2	TRBJ1-5	.	CASSLATGFDQPQHF	TGTGCCAGCAGCTTAGCGACGGGGTTCGACCAGCCCCAGCATTTT
.	TRBV18	TRBJ2-5	.	CASSREGGQETQYF	TGTGCCAGCTCACGGGAAGGGGGACAAGAGACCCAGTACTTC
.	TRBV11-1	TRBJ2-2	TRBD1	CASSLKQGAGTGELFF	TGTGCCAGCAGCTTAAAACAGGGGGCGGGCACCGGGGAGCTGTTTTTT
.	TRBV2	TRBJ1-1	.	CASSSTGNTEAFF	TGTGCCAGCAGCTCGACAGGGAACACTGAAGCTTTCTTT
.	TRBV7-8	TRBJ2-3	TRBD2	CASSFGTLADTDTQYF	TGTGCCAGCAGCTTTGGAACCCTAGCGGACACAGATACGCAGTATTTT
.	TRBV10-3	TRBJ1-1	.	CAIGGGNTEAFF	TGTGCCATCGGGGGGGGGAACACTGAAGCTTTCTTT
.	TRBV4-2	TRBJ2-1	.	CASSQEGSSSYNEQFF	TGTGCCAGCAGCCAAGAAGGTAGCAGCTCCTACAATGAGCAGTTCTTC
.	TRBV7-9	TRBJ2-7	.	CSSSPGYSSSYEQYF	TGTTCCAGCAGCCCAGGGTACAGTAGCTCCTACGAGCAGTACTTC
.	TRBV7-9	TRBJ2-3	TRBD2	CSSSPISGSLSDTQYF	TGTTCCAGCAGTCCGATTAGCGGGAGTTTGTCAGATACGCAGTATTTT
.	TRBV2	TRBJ1-4	.	CASRADGEKLFF	TGTGCCAGCAGAGCGGACGGGGAAAAACTGTTTTTT
.	TRBV10-2	TRBJ2-7	TRBD2	CASSPQGGGSEQYF	TGCGCCAGCAGCCCCCAAGGCGGGGGGAGTGAGCAGTACTTC
few	TRBV18	TRBJ2-5	TRBD2	CASSPPSGRSIETQYF	TGTGCCAGCTCACCACCTAGCGGGAGAAGTATTGAGACCCAGTACTTC